This T cell receptor beta chain stems from a study of T cell repertoires in MIS-A myocarditis. Between the trimmed V and J ends, which lost 3 bases and 1 base, there was a span of 3 bases. Germline V gene data show CDR1 as LGHNA and CDR2 as YSLEER. The CDR3 is made up of 13 amino acids. Assay used: immunoSEQ multiplex PCR; TCRdb lists only in-frame clones, some missing. The table lists 14,000 to 15,000 clones, 74% of them singletons. The specimen was left ventricle heart tissue obtained at autopsy. This sequence joins TRBV4-3 and TRBJ2-2; D ambiguous. This clonotype was sampled from a man between 18 and 29 years old with fulminant myocarditis from multisystem inflammatory syndrome in adults (MIS-A) after COVID-19. The CDR3 reads CASSQRNTGELFF. The CDR3 region has the DNA TGCGCCAGCAGCCAGAGGAACACCGGGGAGCTGTTTTTT.